This is a list of T cell receptor beta chains from one sample in a study of CD8 T cells in ankylosing spondylitis. TCRdb re-analysed the 5' RACE reads in MiXCR, keeping a single row per CDR3 protein. The table includes some 130,000 distinct CDR3 sequences, 7% to 10% detected once. The specimen sequenced was synovial fluid, either unsorted or a sorted T cell fraction (not recorded which). The receptors stem from a male donor with ankylosing spondylitis. CDR3s include the opening cysteine and the closing phenylalanine or tryptophan. The D gene is left open where the match is weak. For some rows the clone size is stated as once, few or many, or as a class when expanded; others skip it.

v_call,d_call,j_call,clone_size,cdr3_aa,cdr3_nt
TRBV29-1,.,TRBJ1-1,many,CSVLGVFGFLNTEAFF,TGCAGCGTCCTCGGGGTTTTCGGCTTCTTGAACACTGAAGCTTTCTTT
TRBV2,TRBD1,TRBJ1-1,many,CATDRVGETEAFF,TGTGCCACGGACAGGGTAGGAGAAACTGAAGCTTTCTTT
TRBV29-1,.,TRBJ1-2,many,CSVGQYYGYTF,TGCAGCGTTGGACAGTACTATGGCTACACCTTC
TRBV12-3/TRBV12-4,.,TRBJ1-1,many,CASSIRDPVRATEAFF,TGTGCCAGCAGTATCCGGGACCCCGTGCGGGCCACTGAAGCTTTCTTT
TRBV12-3/TRBV12-4,.,TRBJ2-1,few,CASSWTANEQFF,TGTGCCAGCAGCTGGACAGCTAATGAGCAGTTCTTC
TRBV9,.,TRBJ1-1,few,CASSVAPRPSEAFF,TGTGCCAGCAGCGTAGCTCCCCGCCCATCTGAAGCTTTCTTT
TRBV25-1,.,TRBJ2-5,many,CASSEIAGGETQYF,TGTGCCAGCAGTGAAATTGCGGGTGGAGAGACCCAGTACTTC
TRBV9,TRBD1,TRBJ1-2,many,CASSEQGSGGNYGYTF,TGTGCCAGCAGCGAACAGGGCTCAGGGGGCAACTATGGCTACACCTTC
TRBV30,.,TRBJ2-1,many,CAWRTGLNEQFF,TGTGCCTGGAGAACGGGGCTCAATGAGCAGTTCTTC
TRBV2,.,TRBJ1-1,.,CASSKTGMNTEAFF,TGTGCCAGCAGCAAGACAGGAATGAACACTGAAGCTTTCTTT
TRBV21-1,.,TRBJ1-5,many,CASSKVVRKDGGNQPQHF,TGTGCCAGCAGCAAAGTTGTAAGAAAGGACGGTGGCAATCAGCCCCAGCATTTT
TRBV6-6,TRBD1,TRBJ2-7,many,CASRLTGGDYYEQYF,TGTGCCAGCAGGCTTACAGGGGGCGATTACTACGAGCAGTACTTC
TRBV7-2,.,TRBJ2-7,.,CASSSRGLRGEQYF,TGTGCCAGCAGCTCCCGGGGGCTGCGTGGGGAGCAGTACTTC
TRBV20-1,TRBD2,TRBJ2-3,many,CSAFSGASTDTQYF,TGCAGTGCTTTTAGCGGGGCCAGCACAGATACGCAGTATTTT
TRBV14,TRBD1,TRBJ2-7,few,CASSPRTGDAYEQYF,TGTGCCAGCAGCCCGAGGACAGGGGACGCCTACGAGCAGTACTTC
TRBV18,.,TRBJ2-6,.,CASSPRIQANSGANVLTF,TGTGCCAGCTCACCGAGGATTCAGGCGAACTCTGGGGCCAACGTCCTGACTTTC
TRBV7-2,.,TRBJ1-6,few,CASRSPNAGLLHF,TGTGCCAGCCGCTCCCCCAACGCCGGCTTACTCCACTTT
TRBV7-9,TRBD2,TRBJ2-1,few,CASAREREALGYNEQFF,TGTGCCAGCGCCAGGGAGCGGGAGGCCTTGGGGTACAATGAGCAGTTCTTC
TRBV29-1,.,TRBJ1-1,many,CSVEGVQVNTEAFF,TGCAGCGTTGAAGGAGTTCAGGTGAACACTGAAGCTTTCTTT
TRBV10-1,TRBD1,TRBJ1-1,few,CASSEQQGAEAFF,TGCGCCAGCAGTGAGCAACAGGGGGCTGAAGCTTTCTTT
TRBV20-1,.,TRBJ2-7,.,CSATDFSYEQYF,TGCAGTGCTACCGACTTCTCCTACGAGCAGTACTTC
TRBV12-3/TRBV12-4,TRBD1,TRBJ1-2,many,CASSLPGGSGYTF,TGTGCCAGCAGTTTACCAGGGGGCAGTGGCTACACCTTC
TRBV20-1,TRBD1,TRBJ1-2,many,CSARDLRGPGYGYTF,TGCAGTGCTAGAGATTTAAGGGGGCCTGGCTATGGCTACACCTTC
TRBV14,.,TRBJ2-1,.,CASSQTGQSIYNEQFF,TGTGCCAGCAGCCAGACGGGCCAATCAATTTACAATGAGCAGTTCTTC
TRBV12-3/TRBV12-4,.,TRBJ2-1,many,CASSFGGLYNEQFF,TGTGCCAGCAGTTTCGGGGGTCTGTATAATGAGCAGTTCTTC
TRBV7-9,.,TRBJ1-1,many,CASTVMNTEAFF,TGTGCCAGCACCGTAATGAACACTGAAGCTTTCTTT
TRBV5-6,.,TRBJ2-5,.,CASRGRNQETQYF,TGTGCCAGCAGGGGACGGAACCAAGAGACCCAGTACTTC
TRBV7-2,.,TRBJ2-7,few,CASSLGGGSQSYEQYF,TGTGCCAGCAGCTTAGGCGGTGGCTCCCAAAGCTACGAGCAGTACTTC
TRBV6-1,.,TRBJ2-2,many,CASSEGADTGELFF,TGTGCCAGCAGTGAGGGAGCGGACACCGGGGAGCTGTTTTTT
TRBV6-5,.,TRBJ1-1,few,CAAFNGGAGNTEAFF,TGCGCCGCATTTAATGGGGGCGCAGGGAACACTGAAGCTTTCTTT
TRBV11-2,TRBD1,TRBJ1-2,few,CASSQTGGSSTYGYTF,TGTGCCAGCAGCCAAACAGGGGGGAGTTCTACCTATGGCTACACCTTC
TRBV3-1,TRBD2,TRBJ2-3,.,CASSQFDTSGEQYF,TGTGCCAGCAGCCAATTTGACACTAGCGGGGAGCAGTATTTT
TRBV7-2,.,TRBJ2-7,.,CASSSFTGPDYEQYF,TGTGCCAGCAGCTCCTTCACCGGACCGGACTACGAGCAGTACTTC
TRBV5-1,TRBD2,TRBJ2-1,.,CASSLARASGRYEQFF,TGCGCCAGCAGCTTGGCCAGGGCTAGCGGGAGGTATGAGCAGTTCTTC
TRBV20-1,TRBD2,TRBJ2-5,many,CSAHIAGQETQYF,TGCAGTGCGCACATAGCGGGGCAAGAGACCCAGTACTTC
TRBV18,.,TRBJ2-7,medium-sized,CASSPQVVAPDYEQYF,TGTGCCAGCTCACCACAAGTGGTAGCGCCCGACTACGAGCAGTACTTC
TRBV5-1,.,TRBJ2-7,.,CASSLDSSSYEQYF,TGCGCCAGCAGCTTGGACAGTAGCTCCTACGAGCAGTACTTC
TRBV4-2,.,TRBJ2-5,many,CASSQAGMETQYF,TGTGCCAGCAGCCAAGCAGGGATGGAGACCCAGTACTTC
TRBV4-2,TRBD1,TRBJ1-2,many,CASSLGQGANYGYTF,TGTGCCAGCAGCCTAGGACAGGGGGCAAACTATGGCTACACCTTC
TRBV7-9,.,TRBJ1-1,few,CASSLGAWEGEAFF,TGTGCCAGCAGCTTAGGTGCTTGGGAAGGAGAAGCTTTCTTT
TRBV2,TRBD1,TRBJ2-1,few,CASSFQGAYNEQFF,TGTGCCAGCAGTTTCCAGGGGGCCTACAATGAGCAGTTCTTC
TRBV10-3,.,TRBJ2-5,many,CAISERNGYQETQYF,TGTGCCATCAGTGAGAGGAACGGTTACCAAGAGACCCAGTACTTC
TRBV10-3,.,TRBJ2-5,many,CAISDQGRRQETQYF,TGTGCCATCAGTGACCAAGGGAGGCGGCAAGAGACCCAGTACTTC
TRBV7-9,.,TRBJ2-5,few,CASSRSDGGLLQTQYF,TGTGCCAGCAGCCGAAGCGACGGCGGACTATTGCAGACCCAGTACTTC
TRBV7-2,.,TRBJ2-5,few,CASSPPGIGTQYF,TGTGCCAGCAGCCCCCCGGGGATCGGGACCCAGTACTTC
TRBV7-9,TRBD1,TRBJ2-1,.,CASSLVGQVHHNEQFF,TGTGCCAGCAGCTTAGTGGGACAGGTCCATCACAATGAGCAGTTCTTC
TRBV5-4,.,TRBJ2-4,.,CASSVLGVKNIQYF,TGTGCCAGCAGTGTGCTGGGAGTGAAAAACATTCAGTACTTC
TRBV7-9,.,TRBJ2-3,few,CASSSGEDTQYF,TGTGCCAGCAGCTCCGGGGAAGATACGCAGTATTTT
TRBV5-1,TRBD1,TRBJ2-7,many,CASSPIGTGVGEQYF,TGCGCCAGCAGCCCGATCGGGACAGGGGTTGGAGAGCAGTACTTC
TRBV5-4,.,TRBJ2-7,.,CASSVGVGSYEQYF,TGTGCCAGCAGCGTGGGGGTCGGCTCCTACGAGCAGTACTTC
TRBV12-2,.,TRBJ2-5,.,CASRLVGLYF,TGTGCAAGTCGCTTAGTAGGCCTGTACTTC
TRBV3-1,.,TRBJ1-1,few,CASRGDGLNTEAFF,TGTGCCAGCAGGGGGGACGGACTAAACACTGAAGCTTTCTTT
TRBV5-5,.,TRBJ2-1,many,CASSLEATSSYNEQFF,TGTGCCAGCAGCTTGGAAGCGACTAGCTCCTACAATGAGCAGTTCTTC
TRBV10-3,.,TRBJ1-5,many,CAISELDTRNQPQHF,TGTGCCATCAGTGAGTTAGACACCCGCAATCAGCCCCAGCATTTT